This TCR beta chain was observed in a study of metastatic and nonmetastatic thyroid tumors. About the study: It was across blood and tumor or nodule tissue from malignant and benign thyroid patients that repertoires were compared.

MiXCR reprocessed the PCR reads for TCRdb. In the table there are around 42,000 clones, around 10% of which are singletons. Before thyroid surgery, none of the patients had received any treatment. Germline CDR1 is LNHDA and CDR2 is SQIVND (reference sequence). There are 16 residues in the CDR3. J was trimmed by 2 bases and V by 3 bases; bases with no gene match: 5. Sequencing was carried out using blood. The sequence was obtained from a male donor with papillary thyroid cancer or a benign thyroid nodule (not recorded which). Some clones in this sample may be carry-over from other donors' samples. The genes are TRBV19 and TRBJ2-1; 9 positions match TRBD2. CDR3 sequence: CASSILAGVAYNEQFF. The DNA for the CDR3 is TGTGCCAGTAGTATCTTAGCGGGGGTCGCCTACAATGAGCAGTTCTTC.